What follows is one T cell receptor beta chain and its context. TCRdb redid the calling of the 5' RACE reads with MiXCR, one entry per CDR3 protein. The top ten clones hold around 24% of a sample with around 88,000 distinct CDR3 sequences, more than 10% of them seen once. The CDR3 sequence is 15 residues long. Per germline, CDR1 MNHEY and CDR2 SVGAGI. The germline V and J ends were trimmed by 2 bases and 0 bases, with 5 bases remaining between them. The record originates from a study of T cells after yellow fever vaccination. The sample was CD8+ T cells not binding an NS4B(214-222) dextramer, sorted from PBMCs, taken roughly 20 days after the first yellow fever vaccination. The rearrangement joins TRBV6-5 to TRBJ2-6; D not resolved. The sequence was obtained from a man aged 18 to 29 who received the YFV17D yellow fever vaccine. The CDR3 loop is CASSYGTSGANVLTF. CDR3 in DNA: TGTGCCAGCAGTTACGGCACCTCTGGGGCCAACGTCCTGACTTTC.